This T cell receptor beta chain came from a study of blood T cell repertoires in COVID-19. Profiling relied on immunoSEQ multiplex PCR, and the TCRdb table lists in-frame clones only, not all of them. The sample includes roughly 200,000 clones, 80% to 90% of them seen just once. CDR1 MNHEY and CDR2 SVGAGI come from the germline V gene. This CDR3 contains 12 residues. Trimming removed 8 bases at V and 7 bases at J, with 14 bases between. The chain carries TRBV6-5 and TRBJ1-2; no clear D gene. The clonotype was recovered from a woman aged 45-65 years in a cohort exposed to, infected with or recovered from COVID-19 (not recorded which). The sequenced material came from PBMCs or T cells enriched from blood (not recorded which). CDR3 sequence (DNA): TGTGCCAGCGCGAATCTCCAGCGTGGCTACACCTTC. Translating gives CASANLQRGYTF.